One sample yielded the 24 T cell receptor beta chains listed below, sequenced in a study of identical twins. TCRdb redid the calling of the 5' RACE reads with MiXCR, one entry per CDR3 protein. The sample records a few hundred thousand distinct CDR3 sequences, more than 9% being singletons. Sequencing was done on a sample of memory T cells sorted from blood. All receptors come from a man aged 45 to 65 in good health.

This clonotype was found a few times. The rearrangement joins TRBV7-2 to TRBJ2-1; D may be TRBD1 (7 bases). The CDR3 has 15 residues. V was shortened by 6 bases and J by 1 base, with 13 bases between the two germline ends. Germline V gene sequence: CDR1 SGHTA, CDR2 FQGNSA. The CDR3 nucleotides are TGTGCCAGCAGACAGGGGCGGGATTCCTACAATGAGCAGTTCTTC. Translating it yields CASRQGRDSYNEQFF.

The chain uses TRBV6-1 and TRBJ1-4, with D hard to call. Germline loops: CDR1 MNHNS, CDR2 SASEGT. The CDR3 consists of 17 residues. V was shortened by 2 bases and J by 4 bases, with 17 bases between the two germline ends. CDR3 in DNA: TGTGCCAGCAGTGAACGGCCCGGGCTCCCCGGTAATGAAAAACTGTTTTTT. The encoded protein is CASSERPGLPGNEKLFF.

This clonotype was observed many times. The chain carries TRBV29-1 and TRBJ2-2; TRBD1 aligns across 7 bases. CDR1 and CDR2 from the germline V gene are SQVTM and ANQGSEA. There are 13 residues in the CDR3. J lost 7 bases, V lost 6 bases, and 8 bases had no gene match. The CDR3: CSVRTGLLGELFF. CDR3 nucleotide sequence: TGCAGCGTGAGGACAGGTCTACTCGGGGAGCTGTTTTTT.

Details on this clonotype: A much more abundant neighbour one base away suggests this may be a read error. CDR3 residues: CAGSLVARQGIFDNEQFF. CDR3 in DNA: TGTGCCGGCAGCTTGGTGGCCAGACAGGGGATTTTCGACAATGAGCAGTTCTTC. This chain connects TRBV5-6 to TRBJ2-1; TRBD1 matches at 8 bases. Germline V gene lookup returns CDR1 SGHDT and CDR2 YYEEEE. The CDR3 has 18 residues. Full variable domain (rest looked up from reference TRBV5-6 and TRBJ2-1): DAGVTQSPTHLIKTRGQQVTLRCSPKSGHDTVSWYQQALGQGPQFIFQYYEEEERQRGNFPDRFSGHQFPNYSSELNVNALLLGDSALYLCAGSLVARQGIFDNEQFFGPGTRLTVL.

V is TRBV20-1 and J is TRBJ1-1, with D hard to call. This CDR3 is built from 11 residues. Germline lookup yields CDR1 DFQATT and CDR2 SNEGSKA (reference sequence). Between the trimmed V and J ends, which lost 3 bases and 9 bases, there was a span of 11 bases. For the CDR3, the DNA is TGCAGTGCTAGGGCCGGGAGCCAAGCTTTCTTT. It yields the protein CSARAGSQAFF.

The gene calls are TRBV6-1 and TRBJ1-6, with TRBD1 as a possible D gene (5 bases). Trimming took 7 bases from V and 7 from J, leaving 17 bases between them. The CDR3 totals 15 residues. Germline CDR1 and CDR2: MNHNS and SASEGT. Written as DNA, the CDR3 is TGTGCCAGCACCAGGCGGGACCCATGGAATTCACCCCTCCACTTT. It translates to CASTRRDPWNSPLHF.

The chain carries TRBV18 and TRBJ2-3, with 8 bases matching TRBD2. The length of the CDR3 is 12 residues. CDR1 is KGHSH and CDR2 is LQKENI in the germline V gene. The V and J ends lost 7 bases and 3 bases, in that order; junction bases with no gene match: 0. The CDR3 sequence is CASCGGTDTQYF. The CDR3 coding sequence is TGTGCCAGCTGCGGGGGGACAGATACGCAGTATTTT.

V usage is TRBV5-1 and J usage is TRBJ2-1, with D possibly matching TRBD2 (7 bases). From germline, CDR1 is SGHRS and CDR2 YFSETQ. The CDR3 is 14 amino acids. The V and J ends lost 4 bases and 7 bases respectively, with 15 bases between them. CDR3 in amino acids: CASSRGARGNEQFF. CDR3 nucleotide sequence: TGCGCCAGCAGCCGGGGGGCCCGTGGGAATGAGCAGTTCTTC.

This clonotype was observed many times. The V and J genes are TRBV9 and TRBJ2-3; 7 nucleotides line up with TRBD2. In germline, CDR1 is SGDLS, CDR2 YYNGEE. This CDR3 region has 15 residues. Trimming cost V 4 bases and J 2 bases; bases outside gene matches: 7. The CDR3 here is CASSTSGTHTDTQYF. The CDR3 DNA sequence: TGTGCCAGCAGCACAAGCGGGACCCACACAGATACGCAGTATTTT.

The V call is TRBV27, the J call TRBJ1-2, with 8 bases lining up with TRBD1. The trim removed 5 bases at V and 4 bases at J, leaving 6 bases unmatched. The V gene's germline CDR1 is MNHEY and CDR2 SMNVEV (reference sequence). The CDR3 totals 14 residues. CDR3 amino acids: CASSPDRALYGYTF. DNA of the CDR3: TGTGCCAGCAGTCCGGACAGGGCCCTCTATGGCTACACCTTC.

The chain combines TRBV5-5 with TRBJ2-2; 7 bases map to TRBD2. Germline CDR1 SGHKS, CDR2 YYEKEE (reference sequence). This CDR3 has 17 amino acids. Trimming at V came to 4 bases and at J to 5 bases, leaving 14 bases not matched to a gene. Here the CDR3 DNA reads TGTGCCAGCAGCCGACTTTGGTCGGAGGGACTAACCGGGGAGCTGTTTTTT. Encoded protein: CASSRLWSEGLTGELFF.

This clonotype was picked up a small number of times. The chain has TRBV7-2 and TRBJ2-1; tentatively, D is TRBD2 (6 bases). The CDR3 spans 14 residues. V was pared by 0 bases and J by 7 bases, with 10 bases between. From germline, CDR1 is SGHTA and CDR2 FQGNSA. The CDR3 region is CASSLAWGVNEQFF. The CDR3 region has the DNA TGTGCCAGCAGCTTAGCCTGGGGGGTGAATGAGCAGTTCTTC.

This clonotype was found many times. The chain uses TRBV4-3 and TRBJ2-5; D gene uncertain. The CDR3 length is 14 residues. Trimming removed 0 bases from V and 5 bases from J, with 10 bases in between. The V gene's germline CDR1 is LGHNA and CDR2 YSLEER. The CDR3: CASSQDPLGETQYF. CDR3 in DNA: TGCGCCAGCAGCCAAGATCCACTCGGGGAGACCCAGTACTTC.

The chain links TRBV27 to TRBJ2-1; 11 bases map to TRBD2. The CDR3 runs 14 residues. The germline V gene has CDR1 MNHEY and CDR2 SMNVEV (reference sequence). Trimming took 0 bases from V and 9 from J; bases not matched to a gene: 1. This chain's CDR3 is CASSLSTSGIEQFF. The CDR3 DNA reads as TGTGCCAGCAGTTTATCGACTAGCGGGATTGAGCAGTTCTTC.

The sample holds many counts of this clonotype. The V and J genes are TRBV5-1 and TRBJ2-1; the D gene could be TRBD1 or TRBD2 (6 bases each). The CDR3 contains 13 residues. Trimming removed 4 bases at V and 14 bases at J, with 19 bases between. The germline CDR1 and CDR2 sequences are SGHRS and YFSETQ. The CDR3 DNA reads TGCGCCAGCAGCGCGGGACATTCCAAGGAAGAGTTCTTC. This sequence encodes CASSAGHSKEEFF.

This clonotype appeared many times. The V call is TRBV29-1, the J call TRBJ2-5, with D perhaps TRBD2 (5 bases). The CDR3 totals 13 residues. The V end was cut by 4 bases, the J end by 0 bases, with 9 bases between. Germline lookup yields CDR1 SQVTM and CDR2 ANQGSEA. The CDR3 sequence is CSVAGNYQETQYF. The CDR3 DNA is TGCAGCGTTGCCGGGAATTACCAAGAGACCCAGTACTTC.

This clonotype was seen repeatedly, ten times or more. This sequence joins TRBV10-3 and TRBJ2-7; 13 bases are shared with TRBD2. Germline V CDR1 and CDR2: ENHRY, SYGVKD. The CDR3 spans 16 residues. J was trimmed by 3 bases and V by 3 bases; bases with no gene match: 5. CDR3 loop: CAISDSRTSGSYEQYF. DNA for the CDR3: TGTGCCATCAGTGATTCAAGGACTAGCGGGAGCTACGAGCAGTACTTC.

This clonotype was detected only a few times. J is TRBJ2-1 and V is TRBV5-1; possible D gene TRBD1, 6 bases. Trimming stripped 5 bases from V and 2 bases from J, with 14 bases between. The CDR3 is 15 residues long. CDR1 is SGHRS and CDR2 is YFSETQ in the germline V gene. The CDR3 bases are TGCGCCAGCAGACCAACAGGGTCTACCTACAATGAGCAGTTCTTC. It translates to CASRPTGSTYNEQFF.

This clonotype was seen ten or more times. The V and J genes are TRBV12-3 or TRBV12-4 and TRBJ1-5; D not resolved. The CDR3 loop spans 14 amino acids. V was trimmed by 1 base and J by 3 bases, leaving 7 bases between them. CDR3 loop: CASSLVAVNQPQHF. DNA of the CDR3: TGTGCCAGCAGTTTAGTGGCAGTCAATCAGCCCCAGCATTTT.

This clonotype was counted many times. This chain joins TRBV5-1 and TRBJ2-1; 12 bases agree with TRBD1. Germline CDR1 and CDR2: SGHRS and YFSETQ. This CDR3 has 15 amino acids. Trimming removed 4 bases from V and 8 bases from J; junction bases left unmatched: 7. CDR3 region: CASSRGTGGIDEQFF. The CDR3 bases are TGCGCCAGCAGCCGCGGGACAGGGGGCATCGATGAGCAGTTCTTC.

This clonotype came up a few times. The chain is built from TRBV6-1 and TRBJ2-1, with TRBD2 identical over 8 bases. Germline V gene lookup returns CDR1 MNHNS and CDR2 SASEGT. The trim removed 5 bases at V and 1 base at J, leaving 7 bases unmatched. The CDR3 is made up of 16 amino acids. CDR3 protein: CASSHPGTRSYNEQFF. The DNA of the CDR3 is TGTGCCAGCAGTCATCCCGGGACTAGGTCCTACAATGAGCAGTTCTTC.

In this sample, this clonotype turned up a few times. The rearrangement links TRBV5-8 to TRBJ2-2; TRBD1 might be the D (6 bases). The V gene's germline CDR1 is SGHTS and CDR2 YDEGEE. V dropped 4 bases and J dropped 3 bases, with 13 bases sitting between them. This CDR3 has 15 residues. The CDR3 protein is CASSIEQGDTGELFF. The CDR3 DNA is TGTGCCAGCAGCATAGAACAGGGAGACACCGGGGAGCTGTTTTTT.

The chain has TRBV12-3 or TRBV12-4 and TRBJ2-1; maybe TRBD2 (6 bases). This CDR3 is built from 12 residues. V shed 6 bases and J shed 7 bases, with 10 bases lying between them. The CDR3 loop reads CASRPGRNEQFF. In nucleotides, the CDR3 is TGTGCCAGCAGACCAGGGAGGAATGAGCAGTTCTTC.

The J gene is TRBJ2-1, the V gene TRBV27; D is possibly TRBD2 (6 bases). CDR1 is MNHEY, CDR2 SMNVEV, per germline (reference sequence). Trimming cost V 7 bases and J 0 bases, with 16 bases left between them. This CDR3 region has 16 residues. Here the CDR3 reads CASNHLSSGSYNEQFF. In DNA form, the CDR3 reads TGTGCCAGCAACCACCTGAGTAGCGGCTCCTACAATGAGCAGTTCTTC.